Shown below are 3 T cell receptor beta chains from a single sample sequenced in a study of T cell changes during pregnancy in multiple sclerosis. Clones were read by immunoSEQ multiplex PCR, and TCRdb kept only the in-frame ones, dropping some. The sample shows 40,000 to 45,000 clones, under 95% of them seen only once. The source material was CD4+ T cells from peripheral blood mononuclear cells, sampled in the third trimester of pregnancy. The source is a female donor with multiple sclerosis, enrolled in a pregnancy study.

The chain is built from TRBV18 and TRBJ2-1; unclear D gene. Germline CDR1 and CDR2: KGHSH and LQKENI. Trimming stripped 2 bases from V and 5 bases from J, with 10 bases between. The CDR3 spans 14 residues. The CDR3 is CASSPSQRNNEQFF. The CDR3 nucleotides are TGTGCCAGCTCACCATCCCAGCGCAACAATGAGCAGTTCTTC.

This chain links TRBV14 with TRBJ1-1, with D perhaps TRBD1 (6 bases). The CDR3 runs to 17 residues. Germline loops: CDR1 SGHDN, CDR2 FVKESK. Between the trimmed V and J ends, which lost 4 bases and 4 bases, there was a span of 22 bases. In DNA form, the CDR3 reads TGTGCCAGCAGCCCGATAGCTTTCTCAGGGGCGAGCACTGAAGCTTTCTTT. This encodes CASSPIAFSGASTEAFF.

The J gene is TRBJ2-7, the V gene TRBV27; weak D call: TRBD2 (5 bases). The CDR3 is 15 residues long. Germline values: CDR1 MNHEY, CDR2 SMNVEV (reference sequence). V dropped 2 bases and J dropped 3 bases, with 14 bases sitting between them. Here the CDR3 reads CASSLREGSGYEQYF. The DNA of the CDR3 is TGTGCCAGCAGTTTACGTGAGGGTTCGGGCTACGAGCAGTACTTC.